This record covers a single T cell receptor beta chain. The antigen is undetermined. TCRdb passed the reads through MiXCR, listing each CDR3 protein once. The sample gives about 220,000 distinct CDR3 sequences, about 38% of which show up once; approximately 59% is in the top ten. V dropped 5 bases and J dropped 5 bases, with 10 bases sitting between them. This CDR3 has 13 amino acids. Germline CDR1 MNHEY, CDR2 SVGAGI. This specimen belongs to a study of T cell repertoires in cytomegalovirus infection. Study-level background: HLA-B-restricted CMV epitopes that are well studied were used alongside recently identified HLA-C-restricted ones. Both CMV infection and a matching HLA type were indicated by public TCR beta signatures. Study-level findings and limits: Cumulative frequency (of public TCR beta family members) identified carriers of CMV plus the relevant HLA. Dominant in the ex vivo response were TCR beta clonotypes restricted by HLA-C and specific for CMV.

This specimen was CD8+ T cells from cultured PBMCs, taken from culture after CMV antigen stimulation. The chain is built from TRBV6-5 and TRBJ1-3; D gene ambiguous. The origin of this receptor is a human donor in good health (CMV status not recorded). Some clones in this sample may be carry-over from other donors' samples. In nucleotides, the CDR3 is TGTGCCAGCAGTGTCGCGGGAAGAAACACCATATATTTT. Translation gives CASSVAGRNTIYF.